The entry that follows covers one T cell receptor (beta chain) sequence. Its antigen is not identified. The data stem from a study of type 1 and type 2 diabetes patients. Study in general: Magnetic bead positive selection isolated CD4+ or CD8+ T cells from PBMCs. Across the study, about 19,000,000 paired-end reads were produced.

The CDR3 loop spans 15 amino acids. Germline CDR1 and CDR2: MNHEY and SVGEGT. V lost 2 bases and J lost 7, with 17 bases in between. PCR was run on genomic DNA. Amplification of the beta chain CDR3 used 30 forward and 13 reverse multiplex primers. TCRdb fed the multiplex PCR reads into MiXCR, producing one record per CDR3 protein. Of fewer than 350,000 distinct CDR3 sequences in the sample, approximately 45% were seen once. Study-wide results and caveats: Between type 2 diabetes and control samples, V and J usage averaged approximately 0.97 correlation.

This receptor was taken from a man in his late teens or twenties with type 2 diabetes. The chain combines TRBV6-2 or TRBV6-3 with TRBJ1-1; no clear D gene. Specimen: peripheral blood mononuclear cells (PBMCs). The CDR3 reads CASSYEGGSYSEAFF. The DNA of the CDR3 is TGTGCCAGCAGTTACGAGGGCGGTAGTTACAGTGAAGCTTTCTTT.